These 8 T cell receptor beta chains originate from one sample sequenced in a study of OX40 agonist ivuxolimab in advanced cancers. Profiling relied on immunoSEQ multiplex PCR, and the TCRdb table lists in-frame clones only, not all of them. The sample has about 28,000 clones, about 82% seen once. Sequencing was performed on CD4+ or CD8+ T cells sorted from blood, taken in a trial of the OX40 agonist ivuxolimab. The receptor set was obtained from an adult with an advanced solid tumor such as melanoma, head and neck, liver or kidney cancer.

CDR3 in amino acids: CASSQEYRNQPQHF. CDR3 DNA sequence: TGCGCCAGCAGCCAAGAATACAGGAATCAGCCCCAGCATTTT. This chain links TRBV4-1 with TRBJ1-5; D possibly corresponds to TRBD1 (5 bases). The CDR3 runs 14 residues. The V end lost 0 bases, the J end lost 4 bases, and 7 bases lay between the germline ends. Germline V CDR1 and CDR2: MGHRA, YSYEKL.

This chain links TRBV2 with TRBJ2-3; 7 bases match TRBD2. This CDR3 is 16 amino acids long. Germline CDR1 SNHLY, CDR2 FYNNEI. Germline trimming cut 5 bases from V and 0 bases from J; bases unmatched to any gene: 8. This CDR3 is CASSFVLAASTDTQYF. CDR3 in DNA: TGTGCCAGCAGTTTCGTTCTAGCGGCTAGCACAGATACGCAGTATTTT.

The V call is TRBV4-1, the J call TRBJ2-5, with TRBD2 matching 9 bases. Germline V gene data show CDR1 as MGHRA and CDR2 as YSYEKL. J was trimmed by 0 bases and V by 3 bases; bases with no gene match: 8. CDR3 length: 17 amino acids. The CDR3 nucleotides are TGCGCCAGCAGCCACCCTGGAATAGCGGGAGACCAAGAGACCCAGTACTTC. Residues: CASSHPGIAGDQETQYF.

The chain employs TRBV4-1 and TRBJ2-5; D is possibly TRBD2 (5 bases). Trimming took 4 bases from V and 1 from J, leaving 7 bases between them. CDR3 length equals 13 residues. Germline CDR1 MGHRA, CDR2 YSYEKL. CDR3 coding DNA: TGCGCCAGCAGCCGCGGACTCCAAGAGACCCAGTACTTC. Amino acid sequence: CASSRGLQETQYF.

This sequence joins TRBV4-2 and TRBJ2-1; the D is unclear. The germline V gene encodes CDR1 LGHNA and CDR2 YNFKEQ. V lost 5 bases to trimming and J lost 6 bases, with 20 bases between them. This CDR3 has 16 amino acids. The DNA for the CDR3 is TGTGCCAGCAGCTCACGACCCGCCGGATCCCTCAATGAGCAGTTCTTC. Translated, it gives CASSSRPAGSLNEQFF.

The chain couples TRBV7-6 to TRBJ1-3; unclear D gene. Trimming cost V 5 bases and J 3 bases, with 5 bases left between them. Per the germline V gene, CDR1 is SGHVS and CDR2 is FNYEAQ. The CDR3 spans 12 residues. CDR3: CASSPGGNTIYF. The DNA of the CDR3 is TGTGCCAGCAGCCCCGGTGGAAACACCATATATTTT.

The chain uses TRBV10-3 and TRBJ2-5; D unclear. The CDR3 is 14 amino acids. Germline assignment: CDR1 ENHRY and CDR2 SYGVKD. Between the trimmed V and J ends, which lost 7 bases and 1 base, there was a span of 13 bases. Written as DNA, the CDR3 is TGTGCCATCAAAGGTCAGCCTACCCAAGAGACCCAGTACTTC. Residues: CAIKGQPTQETQYF.

This clone was seen more than once but under ten times. This sequence joins TRBV10-2 and TRBJ1-3, with a possible D match to TRBD1 (5 bases). CDR1 and CDR2 (germline): WSHSY, SAAADI. The V end lost 3 bases, the J end lost 2 bases, and 11 bases lay between the germline ends. This CDR3 has 15 residues. The chain's CDR3 is CASSDSSGPGNTIYF. CDR3 nucleotides: TGCGCCAGCAGTGACTCTTCAGGGCCTGGAAACACCATATATTTT.